This T cell receptor (beta chain) is drawn from a study of T cells in Graves' hyperthyroidism and ophthalmopathy. Study observations and caveats: The model identified upcoming ophthalmopathy a median 6.5 months ahead of onset. Most expanded thyroid clonotypes above 0.001 recurred in blood.

The CDR3 regions of TCR beta were amplified from RNA transcripts. The HTBI set primed first-round TCR CDR3 RT-PCR. TCRdb reprocessed the multiplex PCR reads with MiXCR, giving one entry per CDR3 protein. The sample has roughly 580,000 distinct CDR3 sequences; approximately 15% are singletons. Newly diagnosed patients aged 18 to 65 had hyperthyroidism of under 2 months' duration. Researchers barred patients who had uncontrolled infection, other autoimmune disease, pregnancy or lactation. From germline, CDR1 is SGHVS and CDR2 FQNEAQ. This CDR3 contains 15 residues. Deletions cut 0 bases from V and 1 base from J, with 8 bases between. In its sample, this clonotype was seen many times. What it binds is unknown.

The receptor was derived from a woman aged 30 to 39 with Graves' hyperthyroidism that later progressed to Graves' ophthalmopathy. The sequenced sample was blood. The chain has TRBV7-8 and TRBJ2-3, with unresolved D. CDR3 in DNA: TGTGCCAGCAGCTTAGCGCTTTCAGGCACAGATACGCAGTATTTT. Translated, it gives CASSLALSGTDTQYF.